Described below is a single TCR beta chain sequence and its context. These data are taken from a study of blood T cell repertoires in COVID-19. Study-level information: Samples representing acute and convalescent COVID-19 were sourced from the United States, Italy and Spain. Nucleic acid was either cDNA or gDNA, and it came from T cells, B-cell-depleted T cells, or PBMCs.

The Seattle patients, enrolled during active infection, were followed longitudinally. Libraries were prepared by immunoSEQ multiplex PCR; TCRdb keeps only in-frame clonotypes and omits some of them. Among fewer than 450,000 clones listed, about nine tenths were seen once. V trimming: 4 bases; J trimming: 0 bases; junction bases outside the gene matches: 10. Germline assignment: CDR1 SEHNR and CDR2 FQNEAQ (reference sequence). The CDR3 runs 17 residues. The chain is built from TRBV7-9 and TRBJ2-3; TRBD2 agrees at 7 bases. Material for sequencing was peripheral blood. This sequence originates from a woman between 65 and 79 years old with COVID-19, enrolled during active disease. CDR3 coding DNA: TGTGCCAGCAGCTCCCCGTGGTCGGGGGGAAGCACAGATACGCAGTATTTT. Protein product: CASSSPWSGGSTDTQYF.